The 19 T cell receptor beta chains below were found in one sample sequenced in a study of Ad26.COV2.S vaccination and SARS-CoV-2 variants. Noted treatment: about 20 received Ad26.COV2.S at low or high dose, single or two shots; about 5 received placebo; per-sample allocation not given. Day 63 after the first vaccine or placebo injection was the time point for sampling. The assay was immunoSEQ multiplex PCR, and TCRdb's table has in-frame clones only and misses some. The table includes about 350,000 clones, around 87% detected once. Sequences were derived from peripheral blood, sampled in a trial of Ad26.COV2.S vaccine versus placebo. These receptor sequences come from a person aged 18-65 years who received the Ad26.COV2.S COVID-19 vaccine or a placebo.

The chain carries TRBV5-5 and TRBJ1-2; D gene ambiguous. The CDR3 contains 14 residues. The V end lost 2 bases, the J end lost 5 bases, and 13 bases lay between the germline ends. The germline V gene encodes CDR1 SGHKS and CDR2 YYEKEE (reference sequence). CDR3 in amino acids: CASSFGGLGYGYTF. For the CDR3, the DNA is TGTGCCAGCAGCTTTGGAGGGCTGGGTTATGGCTACACCTTC.

The chain recombines TRBV10-3 with TRBJ1-1, with D unresolved. The CDR3 is 13 residues long. V shed 3 bases and J shed 0 bases, with 5 bases lying between them. Germline-derived CDR1 and CDR2 are ENHRY and SYGVKD. CDR3 protein: CAISETMNTEAFF. DNA of the CDR3: TGTGCCATCAGTGAAACCATGAACACTGAAGCTTTCTTT.

For this clone: One end of the junction varies from germline; a read error may be responsible. Other DNA sequences from this sample encode an identical CDR3 as well. The V gene is TRBV18, the J gene TRBJ1-1; no firm D call. This CDR3 has 14 residues. Germline-derived CDR1 and CDR2 are KGHSH and LQKENI. The DNA of the CDR3 is TGTGCCAGCTCACCATCGGTTTCGGCGTCTGAAGCCTTCTTT. The encoded protein is CASSPSVSASEAFF.

This rearrangement joins TRBV19 to TRBJ1-1; D may be TRBD1 (5 bases). The CDR3 spans 15 residues. Germline V CDR1 and CDR2: LNHDA, SQIVND (reference sequence). The germline V and J ends were trimmed by 7 bases and 1 base, with 16 bases remaining between them. Here the CDR3 reads CASTPGGGKNTEAFF. The CDR3 DNA is TGTGCCAGTACCCCGGGCGGGGGAAAGAACACTGAAGCTTTCTTT.

This clone was seen more than once but under ten times. The CDR3 region is CASSPDWGQRNSPLHF. CDR3 nucleotides: TGTGCCAGCAGTCCCGACTGGGGACAGCGAAATTCACCCCTCCACTTT. This chain connects TRBV6-2 or TRBV6-3 to TRBJ1-6; 7 nucleotides line up with TRBD1. The V segment lost 5 bases and the J segment 7 bases; nucleotides outside the gene matches: 11. This CDR3 has 16 amino acids. Germline V gives CDR1 MNHEY, CDR2 SVGEGT.

The chain joins TRBV5-1 to TRBJ2-7, with D unclear. Between the trimmed V and J ends, which lost 3 bases and 2 bases, there was a span of 12 bases. The CDR3 spans 14 residues. CDR1 is SGHRS, CDR2 YFSETQ, per germline. The CDR3 DNA reads as TGCGCCAGCAGCTCTGGGTCCATGGCCTACGAGCAGTACTTC. Amino acid sequence: CASSSGSMAYEQYF.

This clone was found a few times. The rearrangement uses TRBV5-1 and TRBJ1-3; 7 bases line up with TRBD1. The germline V gene has CDR1 SGHRS and CDR2 YFSETQ. CDR3 length: 15 residues. V was clipped by 0 bases and J by 3 bases; unmatched bases: 3. CDR3 nucleotides: TGCGCCAGCAGCTTGGACAGGGGAATTGGAAACACCATATATTTT. Its translation is CASSLDRGIGNTIYF.

In this sample, this clone turned up once. The chain employs TRBV5-1 and TRBJ1-6, with unresolved D. V was cut by 2 bases and J by 8 bases, with 11 bases left in between. CDR1 and CDR2 (germline): SGHRS, YFSETQ. The CDR3 contains 14 residues. The CDR3 loop is CASSLRATHSPLHF. The CDR3 DNA follows: TGCGCCAGCAGCTTACGGGCTACTCATTCACCCCTCCACTTT.

The rearrangement uses TRBV7-6 and TRBJ1-2; D not resolved. Germline V CDR1 and CDR2: SGHVS, FNYEAQ. The ends were cut back, 5 bases at V and 4 bases at J, with 11 bases in the middle. The CDR3 spans 13 residues. The CDR3 is CASSPQSPYGYTF. The CDR3 nucleotides read TGTGCCAGCAGCCCCCAGTCCCCCTATGGCTACACCTTC.

The chain links TRBV10-3 to TRBJ1-2, with a weak D call TRBD1 (6 bases). Germline V CDR1 and CDR2: ENHRY, SYGVKD. V lost 2 bases and J 7 bases, leaving 11 bases between the germline ends. This CDR3 is built from 13 residues. The CDR3 DNA reads TGTGCCATCAGTGAGAGGGGGTTTAGTGGCTACACCTTC. It specifies CAISERGFSGYTF.

The chain employs TRBV11-3 and TRBJ2-3; 9 bases agree with TRBD1. From germline, CDR1 is SGHNT and CDR2 YENEEA. CDR3 length: 15 residues. With V trimmed by 4 bases and J by 4 bases, 6 bases remained unmatched. The CDR3 loop is CASSSGTGNPDTQYF. The CDR3 nucleotides are TGTGCCAGCAGCTCGGGGACAGGGAACCCAGATACGCAGTATTTT.

The V call is TRBV19, the J call TRBJ1-1, with a weak D call TRBD1 (6 bases). This CDR3 has 15 amino acids. V was trimmed by 3 bases and J by 0 bases, leaving 11 bases between them. CDR1 LNHDA and CDR2 SQIVND come from the germline V gene (reference sequence). The CDR3 DNA reads TGTGCCAGTAGTATCTCCGGGACACTGAACACTGAAGCTTTCTTT. Residues: CASSISGTLNTEAFF.

This chain links TRBV5-5 with TRBJ2-4; D unresolved. This CDR3 comprises 12 residues. The V and J ends lost 5 bases and 5 bases respectively, with 8 bases between them. Germline V CDR1 and CDR2: SGHKS, YYEKEE (reference sequence). CDR3 sequence reads: CASSPDQNIQYF. CDR3 bases: TGTGCCAGCAGTCCCGATCAAAACATTCAGTACTTC. Full variable domain (remainder filled in from reference TRBV5-5 and TRBJ2-4): DAGVTQSPTHLIKTRGQQVTLRCSPISGHKSVSWYQQVLGQGPQFIFQYYEKEERGRGNFPDRFSARQFPNYSSELNVNALLLGDSALYLCASSPDQNIQYFGAGTRLSVL.

This chain connects TRBV7-3 to TRBJ2-1; D may be TRBD2 (6 bases). CDR1 and CDR2 from the germline V gene are SGHTA and FQGTGA. The CDR3 covers 15 residues. V gave up 3 bases and J gave up 2 bases, with 11 bases separating them. The CDR3 loop is CASSFFGGTYNEQFF. Written as DNA, the CDR3 is TGTGCCAGCAGCTTTTTTGGCGGGACCTACAATGAGCAGTTCTTC. The full variable domain, rest sourced from reference TRBV7-3 and TRBJ2-1, is GAGVSQTPSNKVTEKGKYVELRCDPISGHTALYWYRQSLGQGPEFLIYFQGTGAADDSGLPNDRFFAVRPEGSVSTLKIQRTERGDSAVYLCASSFFGGTYNEQFFGPGTRLTVL.

The rearrangement links TRBV4-2 to TRBJ2-3, with 11 bases aligning to TRBD2. The V segment lost 0 bases and the J segment 3 bases; nucleotides outside the gene matches: 8. Per germline, CDR1 LGHNA and CDR2 YNFKEQ. The CDR3 contains 18 residues. The CDR3, as DNA: TGTGCCAGCAGCCAAGATTTAACTAGCGGGGGAGGGACAGATACGCAGTATTTT. It codes for CASSQDLTSGGGTDTQYF.

This chain uses TRBV7-6 with TRBJ2-1, with TRBD1 as a possible D gene (6 bases). The germline V gene encodes CDR1 SGHVS and CDR2 FNYEAQ. Trimming cost V 0 bases and J 14 bases, with 14 bases left between them. This CDR3 has 13 amino acids. CDR3 sequence: CASSLAETGEEFF. The CDR3 DNA follows: TGTGCCAGCAGCTTAGCGGAGACAGGAGAGGAGTTCTTC. The full variable domain, rest sourced from reference TRBV7-6 and TRBJ2-1, is GAGVSQSPRYKVTKRGQDVALRCDPISGHVSLYWYRQALGQGPEFLTYFNYEAQQDKSGLPNDRFSAERPEGSISTLTIQRTEQRDSAMYRCASSLAETGEEFFGPGTRLTVL.

This sequence joins TRBV6-5 and TRBJ2-7; 8 bases map to TRBD1. J was trimmed by 2 bases and V by 6 bases; bases with no gene match: 6. CDR1 is MNHEY, CDR2 SVGAGI, per germline. The length of the CDR3 is 14 residues. The CDR3 coding sequence is TGTGCCAGCAGAAACGACAGGGGTACCTACGAGCAGTACTTC. Its protein product is CASRNDRGTYEQYF.

The chain carries TRBV2 and TRBJ2-3, with D unresolved. The CDR3 sequence is 12 residues long. V lost 2 bases to trimming and J lost 6 bases, with 6 bases between them. In germline, CDR1 is SNHLY, CDR2 FYNNEI. In DNA form, the CDR3 reads TGTGCCAGCAGTGAACTAGTGGATACGCAGTATTTT. The encoded protein is CASSELVDTQYF.

This clone was recorded once. This rearrangement joins TRBV7-9 to TRBJ2-7; 10 bases are a match to TRBD1. The germline V gene encodes CDR1 SEHNR and CDR2 FQNEAQ (reference sequence). This CDR3 comprises 15 residues. Trimming took 4 bases from V and 6 from J; bases not matched to a gene: 9. The chain's CDR3 is CASSSIAGTGVEQYF. In DNA, the CDR3 is TGTGCCAGCAGCTCCATAGCCGGGACAGGGGTCGAGCAGTACTTC.